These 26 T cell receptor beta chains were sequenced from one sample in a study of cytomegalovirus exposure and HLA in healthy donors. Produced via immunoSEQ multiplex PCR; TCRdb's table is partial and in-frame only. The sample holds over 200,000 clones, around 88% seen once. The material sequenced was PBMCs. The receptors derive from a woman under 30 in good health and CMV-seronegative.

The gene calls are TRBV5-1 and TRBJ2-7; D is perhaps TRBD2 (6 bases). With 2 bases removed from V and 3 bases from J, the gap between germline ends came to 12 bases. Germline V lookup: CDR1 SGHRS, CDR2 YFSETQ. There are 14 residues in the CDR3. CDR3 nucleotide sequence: TGCGCCAGCAGCTTAGGGCTAGCGAACTACGAGCAGTACTTC. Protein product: CASSLGLANYEQYF.

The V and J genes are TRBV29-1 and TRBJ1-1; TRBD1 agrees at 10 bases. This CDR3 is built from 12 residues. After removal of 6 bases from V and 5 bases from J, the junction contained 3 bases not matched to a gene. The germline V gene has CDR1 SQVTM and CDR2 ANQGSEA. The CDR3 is CSVRTGGTEAFF. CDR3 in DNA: TGCAGCGTACGGACAGGGGGGACTGAAGCTTTCTTT. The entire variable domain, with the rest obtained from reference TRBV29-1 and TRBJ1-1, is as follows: SAVISQKPSRDICQRGTSLTIQCQVDSQVTMMFWYRQQPGQSLTLIATANQGSEATYESGFVIDKFPISRPNLTFSTLTVSNMSPEDSSIYLCSVRTGGTEAFFGQGTRLTVV.

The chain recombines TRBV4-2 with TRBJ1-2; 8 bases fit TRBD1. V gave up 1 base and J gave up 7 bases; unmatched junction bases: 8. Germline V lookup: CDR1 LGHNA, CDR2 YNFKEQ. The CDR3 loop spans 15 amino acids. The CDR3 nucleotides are TGTGCCAGCAGCCAAGGGGGACAGGAAACCTTTGGCTACACCTTC. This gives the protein CASSQGGQETFGYTF.

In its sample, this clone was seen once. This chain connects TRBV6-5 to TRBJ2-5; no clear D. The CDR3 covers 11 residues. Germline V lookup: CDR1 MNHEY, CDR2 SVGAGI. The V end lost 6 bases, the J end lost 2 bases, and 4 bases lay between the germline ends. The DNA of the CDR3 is TGTGCCAGCAGACAACAAGAGACCCAGTACTTC. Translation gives CASRQQETQYF.

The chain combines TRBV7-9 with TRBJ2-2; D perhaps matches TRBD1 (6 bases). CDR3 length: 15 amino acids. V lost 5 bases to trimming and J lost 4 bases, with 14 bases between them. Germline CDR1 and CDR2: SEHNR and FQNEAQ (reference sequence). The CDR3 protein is CASSVDRKPTGELFF. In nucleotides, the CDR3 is TGTGCCAGCAGCGTAGACAGGAAACCCACCGGGGAGCTGTTTTTT. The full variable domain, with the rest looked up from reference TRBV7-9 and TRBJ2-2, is DTGVSQNPRHKITKRGQNVTFRCDPISEHNRLYWYRQTLGQGPEFLTYFQNEAQLEKSRLLSDRFSAERPKGSFSTLEIQRTEQGDSAMYLCASSVDRKPTGELFFGEGSRLTVL.

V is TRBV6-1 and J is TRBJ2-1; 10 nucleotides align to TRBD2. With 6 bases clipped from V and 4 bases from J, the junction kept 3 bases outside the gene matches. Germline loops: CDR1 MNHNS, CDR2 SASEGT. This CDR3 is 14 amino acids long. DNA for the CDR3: TGTGCCAGCAGCGGGACTAGCGAGTACAATGAGCAGTTCTTC. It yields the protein CASSGTSEYNEQFF.

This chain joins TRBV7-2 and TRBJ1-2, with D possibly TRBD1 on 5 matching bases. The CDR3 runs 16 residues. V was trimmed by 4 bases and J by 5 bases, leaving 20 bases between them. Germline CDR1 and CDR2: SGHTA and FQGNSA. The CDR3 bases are TGTGCCAGCAGCTCAAACCATCAGGGAACGCCTTATGGCTACACCTTC. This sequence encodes CASSSNHQGTPYGYTF.

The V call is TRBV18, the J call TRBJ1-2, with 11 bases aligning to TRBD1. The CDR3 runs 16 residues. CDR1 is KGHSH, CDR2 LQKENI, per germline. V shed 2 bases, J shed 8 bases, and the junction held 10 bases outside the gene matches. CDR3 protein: CASSPAPGQGAEGYTF. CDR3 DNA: TGTGCCAGCTCACCAGCACCCGGACAGGGGGCGGAGGGCTACACCTTC. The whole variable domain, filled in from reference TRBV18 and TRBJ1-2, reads NAGVMQNPRHLVRRRGQEARLRCSPMKGHSHVYWYRQLPEEGLKFMVYLQKENIIDESGMPKERFSAEFPKEGPSILRIQQVVRGDSAAYFCASSPAPGQGAEGYTFGSGTRLTVV.

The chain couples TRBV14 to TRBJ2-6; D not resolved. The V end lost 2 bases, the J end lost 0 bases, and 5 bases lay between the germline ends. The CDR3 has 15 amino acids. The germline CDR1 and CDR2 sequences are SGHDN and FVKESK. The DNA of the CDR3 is TGTGCCAGCAGCCAACCCCGCTCTGGGGCCAACGTCCTGACTTTC. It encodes CASSQPRSGANVLTF.

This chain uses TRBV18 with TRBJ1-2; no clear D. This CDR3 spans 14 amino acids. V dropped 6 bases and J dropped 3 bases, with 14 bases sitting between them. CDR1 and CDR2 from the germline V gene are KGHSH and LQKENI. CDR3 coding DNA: TGTGCCAGCTCCACCGGTGGGCAGTACTATGGCTACACCTTC. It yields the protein CASSTGGQYYGYTF.

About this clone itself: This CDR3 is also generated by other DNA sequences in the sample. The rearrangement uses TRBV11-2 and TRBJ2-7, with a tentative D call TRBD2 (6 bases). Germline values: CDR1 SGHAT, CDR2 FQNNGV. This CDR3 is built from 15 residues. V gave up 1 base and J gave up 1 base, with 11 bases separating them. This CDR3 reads CASSLGSGSSYEQYF. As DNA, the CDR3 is TGTGCCAGCAGCTTAGGTTCCGGGAGTTCCTACGAGCAGTACTTC. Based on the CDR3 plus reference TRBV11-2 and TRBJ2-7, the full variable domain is EAGVAQSPRYKIIEKRQSVAFWCNPISGHATLYWYQQILGQGPKLLIQFQNNGVVDDSQLPKDRFSAERLKGVDSTLKIQPAKLEDSAVYLCASSLGSGSSYEQYFGPGTRLTVT.

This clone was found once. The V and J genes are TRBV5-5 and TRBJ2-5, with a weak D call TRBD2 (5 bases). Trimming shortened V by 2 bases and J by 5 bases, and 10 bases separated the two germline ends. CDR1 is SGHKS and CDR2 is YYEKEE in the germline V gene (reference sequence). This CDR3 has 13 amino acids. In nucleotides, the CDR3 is TGTGCCAGCAGCTTCGGCGGGCCGGAGACCCAGTACTTC. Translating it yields CASSFGGPETQYF.

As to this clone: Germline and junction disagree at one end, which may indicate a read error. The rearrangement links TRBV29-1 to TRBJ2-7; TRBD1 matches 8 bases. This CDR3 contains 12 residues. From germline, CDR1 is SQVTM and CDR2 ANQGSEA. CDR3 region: CSFEGQGYEQYF. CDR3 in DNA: TGCAGCTTTGAAGGACAGGGCTACGAGCAGTACTTC.

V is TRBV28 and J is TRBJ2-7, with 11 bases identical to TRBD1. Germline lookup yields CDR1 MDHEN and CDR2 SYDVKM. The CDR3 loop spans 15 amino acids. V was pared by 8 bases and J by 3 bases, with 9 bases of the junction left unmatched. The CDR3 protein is CASGPDRGRVYEQYF. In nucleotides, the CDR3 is TGTGCCAGCGGACCGGACAGGGGGCGCGTCTACGAGCAGTACTTC. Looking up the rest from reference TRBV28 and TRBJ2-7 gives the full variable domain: DVKVTQSSRYLVKRTGEKVFLECVQDMDHENMFWYRQDPGLGLRLIYFSYDVKMKEKGDIPEGYSVSREKKERFSLILESASTNQTSMYLCASGPDRGRVYEQYFGPGTRLTVT.

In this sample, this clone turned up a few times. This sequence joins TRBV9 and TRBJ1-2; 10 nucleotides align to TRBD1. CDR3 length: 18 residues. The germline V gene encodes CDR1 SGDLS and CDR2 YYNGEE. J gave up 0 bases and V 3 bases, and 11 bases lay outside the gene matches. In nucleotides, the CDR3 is TGTGCCAGCAGCGCCTCGACAGGGGGCCGTGCTTCTAACTATGGCTACACCTTC. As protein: CASSASTGGRASNYGYTF.

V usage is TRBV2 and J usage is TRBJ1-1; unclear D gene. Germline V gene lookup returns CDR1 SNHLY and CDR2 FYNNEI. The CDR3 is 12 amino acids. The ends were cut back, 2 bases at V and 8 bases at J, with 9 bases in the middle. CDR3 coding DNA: TGTGCCAGCAGTGAACATGGCATCGAAGCTTTCTTT. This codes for CASSEHGIEAFF.

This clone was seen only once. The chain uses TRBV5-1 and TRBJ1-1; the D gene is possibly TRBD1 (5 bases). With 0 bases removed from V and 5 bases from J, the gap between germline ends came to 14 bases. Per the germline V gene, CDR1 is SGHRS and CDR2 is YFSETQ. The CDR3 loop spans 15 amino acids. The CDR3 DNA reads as TGCGCCAGCAGCTTGGGTTACGGGGGTGGTACTGAAGCTTTCTTT. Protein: CASSLGYGGGTEAFF. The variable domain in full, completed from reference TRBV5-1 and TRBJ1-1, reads KAGVTQTPRYLIKTRGQQVTLSCSPISGHRSVSWYQQTPGQGLQFLFEYFSETQRNKGNFPGRFSGRQFSNSRSEMNVSTLELGDSALYLCASSLGYGGGTEAFFGQGTRLTVV.

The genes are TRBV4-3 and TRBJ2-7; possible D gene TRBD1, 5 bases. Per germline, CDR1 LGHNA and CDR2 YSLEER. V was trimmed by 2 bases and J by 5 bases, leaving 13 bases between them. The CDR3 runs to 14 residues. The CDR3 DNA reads TGCGCCAGCAGCCAATCAGGGTTTATCCACGAGCAGTACTTC. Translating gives CASSQSGFIHEQYF.

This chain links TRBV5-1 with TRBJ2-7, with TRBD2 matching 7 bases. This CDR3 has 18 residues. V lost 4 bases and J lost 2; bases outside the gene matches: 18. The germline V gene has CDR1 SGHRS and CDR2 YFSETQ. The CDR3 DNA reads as TGCGCCAGCAGCCCCAGGGAGGGTACCACTTTAAGAACCTACGAGCAGTACTTC. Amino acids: CASSPREGTTLRTYEQYF.

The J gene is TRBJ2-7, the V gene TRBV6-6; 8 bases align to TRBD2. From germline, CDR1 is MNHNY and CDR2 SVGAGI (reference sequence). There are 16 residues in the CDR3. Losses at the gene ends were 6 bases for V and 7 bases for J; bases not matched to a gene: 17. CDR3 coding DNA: TGTGCCAGCAGACCCGCCCTGGTCGGGAGGGCTAGGGAGCAGTACTTC. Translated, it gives CASRPALVGRAREQYF.

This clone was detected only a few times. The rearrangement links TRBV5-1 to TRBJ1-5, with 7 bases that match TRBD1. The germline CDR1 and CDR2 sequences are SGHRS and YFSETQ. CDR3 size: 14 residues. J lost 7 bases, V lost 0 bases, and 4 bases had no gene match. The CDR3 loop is CASSLGQGSQPQHF. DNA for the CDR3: TGCGCCAGCAGCTTGGGACAGGGTAGCCAGCCCCAGCATTTT. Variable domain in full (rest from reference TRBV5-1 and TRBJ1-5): KAGVTQTPRYLIKTRGQQVTLSCSPISGHRSVSWYQQTPGQGLQFLFEYFSETQRNKGNFPGRFSGRQFSNSRSEMNVSTLELGDSALYLCASSLGQGSQPQHFGDGTRLSIL.

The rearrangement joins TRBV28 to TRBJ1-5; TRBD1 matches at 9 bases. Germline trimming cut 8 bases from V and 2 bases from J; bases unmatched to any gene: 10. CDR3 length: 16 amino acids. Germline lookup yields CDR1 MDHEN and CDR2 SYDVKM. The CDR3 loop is CASELTGGRGNQPQHF. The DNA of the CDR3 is TGTGCCAGCGAGCTGACAGGGGGAAGGGGCAATCAGCCCCAGCATTTT.

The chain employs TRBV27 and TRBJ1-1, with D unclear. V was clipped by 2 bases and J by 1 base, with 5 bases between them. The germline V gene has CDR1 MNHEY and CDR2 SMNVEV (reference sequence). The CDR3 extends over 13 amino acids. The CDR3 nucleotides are TGTGCCAGCAGTTTAACCAGGAACACTGAAGCTTTCTTT. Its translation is CASSLTRNTEAFF.

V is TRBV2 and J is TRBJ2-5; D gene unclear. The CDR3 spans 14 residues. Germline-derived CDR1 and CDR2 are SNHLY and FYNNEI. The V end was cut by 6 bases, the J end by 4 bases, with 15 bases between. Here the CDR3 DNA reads TGTGCCAGCAGATCGGATAGCAAGAGAGAGACCCAGTACTTC. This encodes CASRSDSKRETQYF.

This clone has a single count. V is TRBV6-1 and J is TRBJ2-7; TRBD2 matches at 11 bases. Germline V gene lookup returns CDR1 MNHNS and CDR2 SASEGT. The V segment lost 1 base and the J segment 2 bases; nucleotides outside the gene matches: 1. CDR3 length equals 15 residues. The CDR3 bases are TGTGCCAGCAGTGAAGGACTAGCGGGACCCTACGAGCAGTACTTC. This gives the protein CASSEGLAGPYEQYF.

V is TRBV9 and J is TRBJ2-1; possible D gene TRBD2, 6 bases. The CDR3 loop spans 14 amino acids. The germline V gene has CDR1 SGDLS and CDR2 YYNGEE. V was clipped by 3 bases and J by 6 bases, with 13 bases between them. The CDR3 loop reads CASSALPTSNEQFF. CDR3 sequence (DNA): TGTGCCAGCAGCGCCCTCCCGACTAGCAATGAGCAGTTCTTC.